Following are 13 T cell receptor beta chains from one sample sequenced in a study of shared clonotypes between healthy human individuals. The assay was immunoSEQ multiplex PCR, and TCRdb's table has in-frame clones only and misses some. The top ten clones hold about 0.41% of a sample with more than 2,000,000 clones, approximately 93% of them seen once. Sequences were obtained from naive CD4+ T cells from PBMCs. The subset is: CD45RA+ positively selected. These receptors originate from a young man in good health. Some clones in this sample may be carry-over from other donors' samples.

The chain couples TRBV21-1 to TRBJ2-1; no check of the table's D call, TRBD2, against the DNA was made. TRBV21-1 is annotated as a pseudogene. This CDR3 is built from 16 residues. CDR3 residues: CALSFPRVGVYNEQFF. As DNA, the CDR3 is TGTGCCCTTTCTTTCCCACGTGTGGGAGTTTACAATGAGCAGTTCTTC.

This chain links TRBV7-9 with TRBJ1-1, with 10 nucleotides matching TRBD1. After removal of 1 base from V and 5 bases from J, the junction contained 7 bases not matched to a gene. This CDR3 comprises 16 residues. The germline V gene has CDR1 SEHNR and CDR2 FQNEAQ (reference sequence). The CDR3 nucleotides are TGTGCCAGCAGCTTAGAGGGGGGACAGGGGAGGACTGAAGCTTTCTTT. Translated: CASSLEGGQGRTEAFF.

With regard to this clone: Other DNA sequences in this specimen translate into the identical CDR3. This chain uses TRBV11-3 with TRBJ2-1, with TRBD1 identical over 9 bases. The J segment lost 1 base and the V segment lost 5 bases, leaving 3 bases of the junction unmatched. The CDR3 is 15 amino acids. Germline V gene sequence: CDR1 SGHNT, CDR2 YENEEA. CDR3 nucleotides: TGTGCCAGCAGCGCGGGACAGGGATCCTACAATGAGCAGTTCTTC. Amino acid sequence: CASSAGQGSYNEQFF.

In this sample, this clone turned up once. The chain joins TRBV28 to TRBJ1-1, with TRBD1 matching 7 bases. CDR1 and CDR2 (germline): MDHEN, SYDVKM. This CDR3 is 13 amino acids long. Trimming removed 3 bases from V and 3 bases from J; junction bases left unmatched: 1. The CDR3 reads CASSFTGDTEAFF. The CDR3 nucleotides read TGTGCCAGCAGTTTTACAGGGGACACTGAAGCTTTCTTT.

The chain joins TRBV7-2 to TRBJ2-1; D is unresolved. In germline, CDR1 is SGHTA, CDR2 FQGNSA. CDR3 length: 12 amino acids. Trimming removed 5 bases from V and 6 bases from J, with 8 bases in between. In DNA form, the CDR3 reads TGTGCCAGCAGCCTACACCGCAATGAGCAGTTCTTC. Translating gives CASSLHRNEQFF.

V is TRBV7-5 and J is TRBJ1-1. TRBV7-5 corresponds to a pseudogene. The CDR3 extends over 12 amino acids. The CDR3 region has the DNA TGTGCCAGAAGCTTCGTGGGCACTGAAGCTTTCTTT. Translating it yields CARSFVGTEAFF.

The chain couples TRBV20-1 to TRBJ2-7; D not resolved. With 4 bases removed from V and 6 bases from J, the gap between germline ends came to 10 bases. The V gene's germline CDR1 is DFQATT and CDR2 SNEGSKA (reference sequence). The CDR3 sequence is 11 residues long. In DNA form, the CDR3 reads TGCAGTGCTACGCGGTCGTCCGAGCAGTACTTC. Amino acids: CSATRSSEQYF.

The chain is built from TRBV19 and TRBJ1-2; D is undetermined. Germline CDR1 and CDR2: LNHDA and SQIVND (reference sequence). This CDR3 has 13 residues. Trimming shortened V by 5 bases and J by 3 bases, and 10 bases separated the two germline ends. CDR3 sequence: CASSSTGDYGYTF. DNA for the CDR3: TGTGCCAGTAGTTCAACCGGTGACTATGGCTACACCTTC.

Details on this clone: The same CDR3 is also encoded by other DNA sequences in this sample. DNA of the CDR3: TGTGCCAGCAGTCTGGACGGGAACTATGGCTACACCTTC. This sequence encodes CASSLDGNYGYTF. This rearrangement joins TRBV6-5 to TRBJ1-2; D gene ambiguous. The CDR3 covers 13 residues. V dropped 5 bases and J dropped 2 bases, with 9 bases sitting between them. Germline V gene data show CDR1 as MNHEY and CDR2 as SVGAGI.

The chain couples TRBV6-5 to TRBJ2-7, with a possible D match to TRBD1 (6 bases). Between the trimmed V and J ends, which lost 2 bases and 5 bases, there was a span of 10 bases. This CDR3 region has 13 residues. Germline V CDR1 and CDR2: MNHEY, SVGAGI. CDR3 protein: CASSYGRQDEQYF. The CDR3 region has the DNA TGTGCCAGCAGTTACGGGAGACAGGACGAGCAGTACTTC.

This chain links TRBV28 with TRBJ2-3, with 10 positions matching TRBD2. This CDR3 is 16 amino acids long. J was trimmed by 6 bases and V by 5 bases; bases with no gene match: 11. In germline, CDR1 is MDHEN, CDR2 SYDVKM. The CDR3 here is CASSRTSGKSRDTQYF. DNA for the CDR3: TGTGCCAGCAGTAGGACTAGCGGAAAATCGAGGGATACGCAGTATTTT.

This rearrangement joins TRBV28 to TRBJ2-3; TRBD2 agrees at 15 bases. This CDR3 region has 18 residues. Trimming took 6 bases from V and 0 from J; bases not matched to a gene: 7. Germline V gene lookup returns CDR1 MDHEN and CDR2 SYDVKM. CDR3 DNA sequence: TGTGCCAGCAGAGGGACTAGCGGGAGGATACAGAGCACAGATACGCAGTATTTT. Protein: CASRGTSGRIQSTDTQYF.

The rearrangement links TRBV29-1 to TRBJ2-4; D tentatively reads TRBD1 or TRBD2 (5 bases each). Germline V CDR1 and CDR2: SQVTM, ANQGSEA. The length of the CDR3 is 14 residues. Trimming stripped 0 bases from V and 5 bases from J, with 11 bases between. The CDR3 region has the DNA TGCAGCGTTGAAGACCGATGGGACCAAAACATTCAGTACTTC. It codes for CSVEDRWDQNIQYF. Combining the CDR3 with reference TRBV29-1 and TRBJ2-4 gives the whole variable domain SAVISQKPSRDICQRGTSLTIQCQVDSQVTMMFWYRQQPGQSLTLIATANQGSEATYESGFVIDKFPISRPNLTFSTLTVSNMSPEDSSIYLCSVEDRWDQNIQYFGAGTRLSVL.